The source of this TCR beta chain is a study of blood T cell repertoires in COVID-19. Study background: Nucleic acid was either cDNA or gDNA, and it came from T cells, B-cell-depleted T cells, or PBMCs.

Authors' methods: By means of reference gene primer amplification, nucleated cell counts were estimated. Generated by immunoSEQ multiplex PCR, the TCRdb table keeps only in-frame clones and is missing some. Clonal size and the V and J genes are those of that table, whereas D and trimming came from the DNA. The profile shows around 72,000 clones, 75% to 95% of them singletons. This clone has a handful of counts. The CDR3 totals 13 residues. Trimming cost V 1 base and J 0 bases, with 3 bases left between them. From germline, CDR1 is MDHEN and CDR2 SYDVKM. Sequenced: peripheral blood. The genes are TRBV28 and TRBJ1-1; D is uncertain. This clonotype was sampled from a human donor with active COVID-19. The donor label of this sample is uncertain. CDR3 in DNA: TGTGCCAGCAGTTTATCCTTGAACACTGAAGCTTTCTTT. This sequence encodes CASSLSLNTEAFF.